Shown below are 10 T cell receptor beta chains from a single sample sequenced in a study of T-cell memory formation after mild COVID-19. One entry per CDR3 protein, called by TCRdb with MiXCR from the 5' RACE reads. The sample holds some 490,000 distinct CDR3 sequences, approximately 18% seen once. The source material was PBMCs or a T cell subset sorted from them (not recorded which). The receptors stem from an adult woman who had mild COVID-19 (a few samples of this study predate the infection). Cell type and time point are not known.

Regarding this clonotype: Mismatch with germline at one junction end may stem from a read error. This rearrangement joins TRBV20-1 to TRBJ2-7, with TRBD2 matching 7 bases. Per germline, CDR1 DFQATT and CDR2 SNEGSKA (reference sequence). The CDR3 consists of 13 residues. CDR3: CSAGTSASNEQYF. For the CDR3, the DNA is TGCAGTGCAGGAACTAGCGCCTCCAACGAGCAGTACTTC.

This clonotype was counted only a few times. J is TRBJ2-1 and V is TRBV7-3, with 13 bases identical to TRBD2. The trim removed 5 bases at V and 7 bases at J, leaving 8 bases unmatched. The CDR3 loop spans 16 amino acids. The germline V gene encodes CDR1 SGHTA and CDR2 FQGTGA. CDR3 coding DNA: TGTGCCAGCAGCGACCGACTAGCGGGGGGCGGGAATGAGCAGTTCTTC. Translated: CASSDRLAGGGNEQFF.

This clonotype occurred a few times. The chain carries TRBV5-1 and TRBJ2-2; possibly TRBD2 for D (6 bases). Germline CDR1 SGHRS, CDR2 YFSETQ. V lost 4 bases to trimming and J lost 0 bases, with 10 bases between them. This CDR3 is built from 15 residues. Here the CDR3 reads CASSIREANTGELFF. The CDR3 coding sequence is TGCGCCAGCAGCATCAGGGAGGCGAACACCGGGGAGCTGTTTTTT. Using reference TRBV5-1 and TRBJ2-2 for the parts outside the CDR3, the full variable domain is KAGVTQTPRYLIKTRGQQVTLSCSPISGHRSVSWYQQTPGQGLQFLFEYFSETQRNKGNFPGRFSGRQFSNSRSEMNVSTLELGDSALYLCASSIREANTGELFFGEGSRLTVL.

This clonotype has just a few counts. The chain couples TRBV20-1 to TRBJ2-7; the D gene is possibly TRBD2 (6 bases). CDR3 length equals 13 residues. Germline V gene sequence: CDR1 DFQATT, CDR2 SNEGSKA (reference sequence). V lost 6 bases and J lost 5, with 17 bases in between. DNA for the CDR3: TGCAGTGCCGAGTGGGGGGATACAAACGAGCAGTACTTC. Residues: CSAEWGDTNEQYF.

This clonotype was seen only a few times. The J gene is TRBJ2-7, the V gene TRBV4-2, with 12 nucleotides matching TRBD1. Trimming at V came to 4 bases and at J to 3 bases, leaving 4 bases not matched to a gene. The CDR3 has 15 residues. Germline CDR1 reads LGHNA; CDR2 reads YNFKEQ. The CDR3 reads CASSRGTGGNYEQYF. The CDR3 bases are TGTGCCAGCAGCCGAGGGACAGGGGGCAACTACGAGCAGTACTTC.

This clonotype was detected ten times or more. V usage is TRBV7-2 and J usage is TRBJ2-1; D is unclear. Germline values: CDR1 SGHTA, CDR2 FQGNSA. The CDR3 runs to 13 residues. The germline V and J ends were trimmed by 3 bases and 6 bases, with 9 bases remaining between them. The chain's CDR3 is CASSLIQTNEQFF. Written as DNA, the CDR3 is TGTGCCAGCAGCTTGATCCAGACCAATGAGCAGTTCTTC.

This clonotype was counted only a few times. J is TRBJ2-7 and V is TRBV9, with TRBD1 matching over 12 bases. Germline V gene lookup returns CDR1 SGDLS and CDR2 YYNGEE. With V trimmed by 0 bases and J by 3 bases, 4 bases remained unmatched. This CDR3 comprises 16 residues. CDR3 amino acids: CASSVAGTGGIYEQYF. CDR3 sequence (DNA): TGTGCCAGCAGCGTAGCTGGGACAGGGGGCATCTACGAGCAGTACTTC.

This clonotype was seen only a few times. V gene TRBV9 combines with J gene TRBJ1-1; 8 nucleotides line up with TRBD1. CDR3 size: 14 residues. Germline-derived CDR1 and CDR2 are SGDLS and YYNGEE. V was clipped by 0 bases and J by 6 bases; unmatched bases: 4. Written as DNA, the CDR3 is TGTGCCAGCAGCGTAGCAGGGGGCGATGCTGAAGCTTTCTTT. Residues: CASSVAGGDAEAFF.

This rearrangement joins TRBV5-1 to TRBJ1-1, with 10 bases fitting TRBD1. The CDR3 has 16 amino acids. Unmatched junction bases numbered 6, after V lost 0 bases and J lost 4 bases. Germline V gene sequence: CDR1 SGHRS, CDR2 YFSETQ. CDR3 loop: CASSLAGQGTGTEAFF. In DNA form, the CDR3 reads TGCGCCAGCAGCTTGGCGGGACAGGGGACGGGCACTGAAGCTTTCTTT.

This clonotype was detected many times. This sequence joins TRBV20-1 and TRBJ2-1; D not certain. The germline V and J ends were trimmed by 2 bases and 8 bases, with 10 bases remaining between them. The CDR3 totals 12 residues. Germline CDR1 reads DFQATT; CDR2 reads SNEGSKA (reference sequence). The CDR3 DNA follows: TGCAGTGCTAGATCCTTATTACATGAGCAGTTCTTC. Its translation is CSARSLLHEQFF.